This T cell receptor (beta chain) was recovered during a study of CXCR3-negative and CXCR3-positive naive CD8 T cells (dated by TCRdb to between 2018 and 2020). At the level of the whole study: In total, roughly 140 million TRB reads were obtained, which works out to roughly 1.5 +/- 0.3 million reads per library. The diversity and physicochemical repertoire analyses included some 11 donors pooled from two independent experiments. For the TRBV-TRBJ cluster analysis, the naive subsets came from a handful of donors, while the memory cells came from 3 donors. Overall results and qualifications from the work: Because surface CD5, which has been linked to self-reactivity in mice, was comparable between naive subsets, TCR interaction strength was also inferred from TRB CDR3 physicochemical properties. Compared with CXCR3-negative naive cells, CXCR3-positive naive cells had TRB CDR3s with higher hydrophobicity (lower Kidera factor 4), lower energy, and higher strength and volume indices. Repertoire diversity was comparably high in both naive subsets but much lower in memory CD8+ T cells. Within the same donor, TRBV-TRBJ usage looked similar between naive CXCR3-negative and CXCR3-positive cells, but memory cells had distinct patterns. Because CXCR3 expression was partially decreased after cryopreservation, freshly isolated PBMCs were used for most assays.

The sequencer was a NextSeq 550. The Human TCR Profiling Kit (MiLaboratory) was used to prepare UMI-labeled 5' RACE TRB cDNA libraries. The full amount of extracted RNA was used for cDNA synthesis, and the full amount of resulting cDNA was used for PCR amplification. Libraries were prepared in parallel with an identical number of PCR cycles. On the authors' methods: About 53,000 +/- 9,400 unique UMI-labeled TRB cDNA molecules per library were extracted with MIGEC and MiXCR, with at least two reads per UMI required. On average, each library contained approximately 40,000 +/- 10,000 functional in-frame TRB CDR3 nucleotide clonotypes without stop codons. Diversity metrics, including normalized Shannon-Wiener and Chao1, were computed in VDJtools after downsampling to 5000 UMI-labeled TRB molecules per sample. Clonotype-size-weighted physicochemical properties of the central five CDR3 residues (interaction energy, strength, volume and Kidera factor 4) were computed in VDJtools. TCRdb reanalyzed the reads, keeping one entry per CDR3 protein sequence and omitting DNA. V and J calls and clone size were set by TCRdb, not the authors. This sample's table contains about 130,000 distinct CDR3 sequences. The top ten clonotypes cover about 0.48% of the sample.

The CDR3 has 13 amino acids, counting the end cysteine and phenylalanine. No DNA accompanies this entry. Worth noting for this clonotype: Its antigen is not yet known.

Each CD8+ T cell subset was flow-sorted in triplicate, with about 320,000 cells per subset placed directly into RLT lysis buffer. Naive CD8+ T cells were defined stringently as CD45RO-CCR7+CD27+CD95- to exclude memory contaminants. Standard density gradient centrifugation was used to isolate peripheral blood mononuclear cells from buffy coats. A FACSAria III was used to flow-sort naive CD8+ T cells into CXCR3-negative and CXCR3-positive populations. An RNeasy Mini Kit was used to extract total RNA from the sorted cells. Sequencing was done on a sample of naive CXCR3- CD8+ T cells from blood. According to the study, the label for this sample's cell subset or site signals: CD45RO-CCR7+CD27+CD95- naive CD8+ T cells lacking CXCR3 (TNR3-). Rearrangement joined TRBV12-3 or TRBV12-4 to TRBJ2-7. This receptor was taken from a human donor in good health. Some clones in this sample may be carry-over from other donors' samples. The CDR3: CASSLGRRYEQYF.